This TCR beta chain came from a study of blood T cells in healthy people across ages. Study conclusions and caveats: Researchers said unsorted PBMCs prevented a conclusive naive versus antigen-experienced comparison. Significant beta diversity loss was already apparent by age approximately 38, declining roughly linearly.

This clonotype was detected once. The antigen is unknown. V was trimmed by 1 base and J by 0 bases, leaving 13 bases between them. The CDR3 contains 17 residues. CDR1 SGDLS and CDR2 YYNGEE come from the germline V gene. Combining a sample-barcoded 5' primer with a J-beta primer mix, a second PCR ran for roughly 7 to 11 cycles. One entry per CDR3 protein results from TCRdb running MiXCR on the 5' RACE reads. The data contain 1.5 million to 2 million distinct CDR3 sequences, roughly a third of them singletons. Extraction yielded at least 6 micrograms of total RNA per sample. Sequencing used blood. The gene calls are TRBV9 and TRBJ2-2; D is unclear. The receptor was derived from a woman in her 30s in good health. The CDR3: CASSVKGSGSNTGELFF. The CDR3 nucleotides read TGTGCCAGCAGCGTAAAGGGAAGTGGTTCGAACACCGGGGAGCTGTTTTTT.